These 14 T cell receptor beta chains were all obtained from the same sample, sequenced in a study of T cell repertoires and HLA-DP antigens. After 15 days' expansion, CD4+ cells were restimulated 24 h with HeLa expressing allogeneic DPB1. Retrovirally transduced HeLa cells with HLA-DPA1/DPB1, HLA-DM, invariant chain and CD80 served as stimulators. Generated by immunoSEQ multiplex PCR, the TCRdb table keeps only in-frame clones and is missing some. The sample has around 2,400 clones; roughly 70% are singletons. The sequenced sample consisted of CD137- CD4+ T cells from cultured PBMCs. The receptors were gathered from a man aged 55-75 years in good health and CMV-seronegative.

This clone appeared a single time. A read error is likely here: a far larger clone is one base away. The rearrangement links TRBV6-6 to TRBJ1-6; D is possibly TRBD1 (5 bases). Trimming pared 8 bases from V and 7 bases from J, leaving 18 bases between. The CDR3 consists of 15 residues. CDR1 and CDR2 (germline): MNHNY, SVGAGI (reference sequence). The CDR3 spells CASQTGWGGNSPLHF. The CDR3 DNA is TGTGCCAGCCAAACCGGGTGGGGGGGGAATTCACCCCTCCACTTT.

The CDR3 sequence: CASRGLAGDWNTGELFF. In DNA, the CDR3 is TGTGCCAGCAGGGGACTAGCGGGAGACTGGAACACCGGGGAGCTGTTTTTT. The chain joins TRBV4-2 to TRBJ2-2; TRBD2 matches 14 bases. V lost 6 bases and J lost 1; bases outside the gene matches: 4. Per the germline V gene, CDR1 is LGHNA and CDR2 is YNFKEQ. The CDR3 contains 17 residues.

The chain couples TRBV18 to TRBJ1-5, with 10 bases fitting TRBD1. This CDR3 comprises 14 residues. Germline CDR1 is KGHSH and CDR2 is LQKENI. The junction had 2 bases not matched to a gene; V was cut back by 3 bases and J by 6 bases. CDR3 nucleotide sequence: TGTGCCAGCTCACCGAGACAGGGGGCTCAGCCCCAGCATTTT. This gives the protein CASSPRQGAQPQHF. The full variable domain, rest sourced from reference TRBV18 and TRBJ1-5, is NAGVMQNPRHLVRRRGQEARLRCSPMKGHSHVYWYRQLPEEGLKFMVYLQKENIIDESGMPKERFSAEFPKEGPSILRIQQVVRGDSAAYFCASSPRQGAQPQHFGDGTRLSIL.

This clone is categorized as large. The J gene is TRBJ1-5, the V gene TRBV6-5, with D tentatively TRBD1 (5 bases). Deletions cut 0 bases from V and 9 bases from J, with 6 bases between. This CDR3 contains 12 residues. Germline CDR1 reads MNHEY; CDR2 reads SVGAGI. DNA of the CDR3: TGTGCCAGCAGTTACTCGGGGGGGCCCCAGCATTTT. Its translation is CASSYSGGPQHF.

The chain carries TRBV7-9 and TRBJ1-2, with a weak D call TRBD1 (5 bases). Germline CDR1 reads SEHNR; CDR2 reads FQNEAQ (reference sequence). The CDR3 is 14 residues long. Trimming took off 1 base at V and 3 bases at J, with 9 bases between the two ends. The CDR3 loop reads CASSLVGGDYGYTF. CDR3 bases: TGTGCCAGCAGCTTAGTGGGAGGGGACTATGGCTACACCTTC.

DNA of the CDR3: TGTGCCAGCAGCTTTGGTAGCGGGGGTATGCGAAACATTCAGTACTTC. It encodes CASSFGSGGMRNIQYF. The V call is TRBV7-2, the J call TRBJ2-4; the match to TRBD2 covers 9 bases. This CDR3 has 16 amino acids. After removal of 3 bases from V and 6 bases from J, the junction contained 9 bases not matched to a gene. Germline V CDR1 and CDR2: SGHTA, FQGNSA.

The chain recombines TRBV5-1 with TRBJ2-3; 12 bases are shared with TRBD2. This CDR3 spans 17 amino acids. The trim removed 1 base at V and 3 bases at J, leaving 6 bases unmatched. Germline values: CDR1 SGHRS, CDR2 YFSETQ. The CDR3 DNA is TGCGCCAGCAGCTTGCTGACCGGGACTAGCGGGACAGATACGCAGTATTTT. Protein sequence: CASSLLTGTSGTDTQYF. Full variable domain (missing parts from reference TRBV5-1 and TRBJ2-3): KAGVTQTPRYLIKTRGQQVTLSCSPISGHRSVSWYQQTPGQGLQFLFEYFSETQRNKGNFPGRFSGRQFSNSRSEMNVSTLELGDSALYLCASSLLTGTSGTDTQYFGPGTRLTVL.

This rearrangement joins TRBV7-2 to TRBJ2-5; D possibly uses TRBD1 or TRBD2 (5 bases each). The CDR3 consists of 15 residues. CDR1 is SGHTA, CDR2 FQGNSA, per germline. The V end was cut by 0 bases, the J end by 4 bases, with 12 bases between. The CDR3 sequence is CASSLAGTPLETQYF. The CDR3 region has the DNA TGTGCCAGCAGCTTAGCCGGGACCCCCCTAGAGACCCAGTACTTC.

The chain has TRBV6-6 and TRBJ1-5, with D perhaps TRBD1 (5 bases). The CDR3 extends over 13 amino acids. The ends were cut back, 2 bases at V and 3 bases at J, with 5 bases in the middle. In germline, CDR1 is MNHNY, CDR2 SVGAGI (reference sequence). The CDR3 protein is CASSYGANQPQHF. In nucleotides, the CDR3 is TGTGCCAGCAGTTACGGGGCCAATCAGCCCCAGCATTTT.

The chain combines TRBV28 with TRBJ1-1; TRBD1 matches 8 bases. The CDR3 runs 15 residues. Germline CDR1 is MDHEN and CDR2 is SYDVKM. The J segment lost 3 bases and the V segment lost 4 bases, leaving 7 bases of the junction unmatched. CDR3 coding DNA: TGTGCCAGCAGTTCCCGGACAGGGTTGGACACTGAAGCTTTCTTT. It translates to CASSSRTGLDTEAFF. The whole variable domain, filled in from reference TRBV28 and TRBJ1-1, reads DVKVTQSSRYLVKRTGEKVFLECVQDMDHENMFWYRQDPGLGLRLIYFSYDVKMKEKGDIPEGYSVSREKKERFSLILESASTNQTSMYLCASSSRTGLDTEAFFGQGTRLTVV.

This clone was detected a few times. The chain employs TRBV7-9 and TRBJ1-6; D gene unclear. With 4 bases removed from V and 6 bases from J, the gap between germline ends came to 10 bases. CDR3 length: 14 residues. Germline CDR1 is SEHNR and CDR2 is FQNEAQ (reference sequence). The CDR3 sequence is CASSSGRLNSPLHF. The CDR3 coding sequence is TGTGCCAGCAGCTCAGGACGTCTTAATTCACCCCTCCACTTT.

This clone was detected only a few times. The chain joins TRBV19 to TRBJ1-5; 7 nucleotides match TRBD1. Germline assignment: CDR1 LNHDA and CDR2 SQIVND (reference sequence). V dropped 4 bases and J dropped 12; count of bases not matched to a gene: 9. The CDR3 is 13 residues long. In nucleotides, the CDR3 is TGTGCCAGTAGTACTTCTACAGGGGACCGCCAGCATTTT. Amino acids: CASSTSTGDRQHF.

This clone turned up a few times. The chain carries TRBV7-2 and TRBJ1-2, with 8 bases that match TRBD1. The trim removed 1 base at V and 5 bases at J, leaving 9 bases unmatched. Germline CDR1 reads SGHTA; CDR2 reads FQGNSA. This CDR3 region has 16 residues. In DNA form, the CDR3 reads TGTGCCAGCAGCTTAGTGGGTTCGAGGACAGGGTATGGCTACACCTTC. Residues: CASSLVGSRTGYGYTF.

This chain joins TRBV11-3 and TRBJ1-4; D not resolved. The V and J ends lost 1 base and 8 bases respectively, with 2 bases between them. The length of the CDR3 is 11 residues. Germline V lookup: CDR1 SGHNT, CDR2 YENEEA. The CDR3 DNA follows: TGTGCCAGCAGCTTAGGGGAAAAACTGTTTTTT. It translates to CASSLGEKLFF.